This T cell receptor (beta chain) was identified during a study of OX40 agonist ivuxolimab in advanced cancers. Between the trimmed V and J ends, which lost 1 base and 7 bases, there was a span of 17 bases. From germline, CDR1 is SGHDT and CDR2 YYEEEE. CDR3 length: 15 amino acids. Details on this clone: Its matching antigen is unknown.

Regarding the study as a whole: The mean number of expanded clones was higher in CD8+ T cells than in CD4+. In the expanded peripheral T cells, antigen specificity was never determined. CD4+ and CD8+ blood T cells expanded clonally by week 6 at 0.1 to 3.0 mg/kg. The 0.1-3.0 mg/kg partial responders had among the lowest clonal expansion.

Generated by immunoSEQ multiplex PCR, the TCRdb table keeps only in-frame clones and is missing some. The data show just under 65,000 clones, 80% to 90% seen once. Sequences were derived from CD4+ or CD8+ T cells sorted from blood, sampled in a trial of the OX40 agonist ivuxolimab. The chain links TRBV5-6 to TRBJ1-2, with D tentatively TRBD1 (5 bases). The sequence derives from an adult with an advanced solid tumor such as melanoma, head and neck, liver or kidney cancer. CDR3 amino acids: CASSLRGPGDLGYTF. DNA of the CDR3: TGTGCCAGCAGCTTGAGGGGTCCTGGGGATCTTGGCTACACCTTC.